Listed below are T cell receptor beta chains from one sample, sequenced in a study of blood T cell repertoires in COVID-19. The protocol was immunoSEQ multiplex PCR, while the TCRdb copy is restricted to in-frame clones and leaves out a portion. The sample includes 150,000 to 170,000 clones, 78% seen only once; the top ten take under 2%. The specimen sequenced was peripheral blood. These receptor sequences come from a man older than 75 with acute or convalescent COVID-19. Each CDR3 is given with its conserved first and last residue. A D gene is named only where the DNA matches it firmly. Clone size is not always given. Where it is, it says once, few, many or a class for expanded clones.

NA,TRBJ2-6,NA,TRBV7-2,CASSLPLGSGANVLTF,TGTGCCAGCAGCCTCCCCCTCGGCTCTGGGGCCAACGTCCTGACTTTC
NA,TRBJ1-2,NA,TRBV2,CASREFDRNYGYTF,TGTGCCAGCAGGGAATTTGACAGGAACTATGGCTACACCTTC
NA,TRBJ1-2,TRBD1,TRBV29-1,CSVGGGGIYGYTF,TGCAGCGTTGGAGGGGGCGGAATCTATGGCTACACCTTC
few,TRBJ2-7,TRBD1,TRBV6-1,CASSDQTGVFGEQYF,TGTGCCAGCAGTGATCAGACAGGGGTCTTTGGCGAGCAGTACTTC
NA,TRBJ2-1,TRBD1,TRBV7-8,CASSIRQGNEQFF,TGTGCCAGCAGCATAAGACAGGGGAATGAGCAGTTCTTC
NA,TRBJ2-7,TRBD1,TRBV7-9,CASSLADRGQYF,TGTGCCAGCAGCTTAGCGGACAGGGGGCAGTACTTC
NA,TRBJ1-2,TRBD1,TRBV10-3,CAIKGTGINGYTF,TGTGCCATCAAAGGGACAGGGATTAATGGCTACACCTTC
NA,TRBJ1-2,NA,TRBV19,CASREDYYGYTF,TGTGCCAGTAGAGAGGACTACTATGGCTACACCTTC
NA,TRBJ2-3,TRBD2,TRBV11-3,CASGSGGTSTDTQYF,TGTGCCAGCGGGAGCGGGGGGACTAGCACAGATACGCAGTATTTT
NA,TRBJ2-3,TRBD1,TRBV10-3,CASEGQGGFGTDTQYF,TGTGCCAGCGAGGGACAGGGGGGTTTTGGCACAGATACGCAGTATTTT
few,TRBJ2-3,TRBD2,TRBV6-2/TRBV6-3,CASSFHIGGVSTDTQYF,TGTGCCAGCAGTTTCCACATTGGGGGGGTAAGCACAGATACGCAGTATTTT
NA,TRBJ2-6,NA,TRBV28,CASTPSGYGANVLTF,TGTGCCAGCACCCCATCAGGGTACGGGGCCAACGTCCTGACTTTC
once,TRBJ1-4,TRBD1,TRBV11-2,CASSLQGGAGEKLFF,TGTGCCAGCAGCCTACAAGGGGGCGCGGGTGAAAAACTGTTTTTT
NA,TRBJ2-2,NA,TRBV2,CASTSGVNTGELFF,TGTGCCAGCACCTCAGGGGTTAACACCGGGGAGCTGTTTTTT
NA,TRBJ2-5,TRBD2,TRBV5-1,CASSLNSGGARETQYF,TGCGCCAGCAGCTTGAATAGCGGGGGGGCGCGTGAGACCCAGTACTTC
NA,TRBJ2-7,TRBD2,TRBV6-5,CASSSSKTGGTWEQYF,TGTGCCAGCAGTTCCTCCAAGACGGGGGGAACCTGGGAGCAGTACTTC
NA,TRBJ2-3,NA,TRBV24-1,CATSDWGGASTDTQYF,TGTGCCACCAGTGATTGGGGGGGGGCTAGCACAGATACGCAGTATTTT
NA,TRBJ2-2,TRBD1,TRBV7-8,CASSPQSTTGKAGELFF,TGTGCCAGCAGCCCTCAATCTACGACAGGGAAGGCCGGGGAGCTGTTTTTT
NA,TRBJ2-3,TRBD2,TRBV6-1,CASSVWASGGAGADTQYF,TGTGCCAGCAGTGTATGGGCTAGCGGGGGGGCTGGCGCAGATACGCAGTATTTT
once,TRBJ2-1,TRBD2,TRBV9,CASSVALAGDNEQFF,TGTGCCAGCAGCGTAGCACTAGCGGGGGACAATGAGCAGTTCTTC
NA,TRBJ2-1,TRBD1,TRBV6-4,CASTPDRGAYNEQFF,TGTGCCAGCACCCCGGACAGGGGGGCCTACAATGAGCAGTTCTTC
NA,TRBJ2-1,TRBD2,TRBV7-2,CASSQVGTSGYNEQFF,TGTGCCAGCAGCCAAGTCGGGACTAGCGGGTACAATGAGCAGTTCTTC
NA,TRBJ1-3,TRBD1,TRBV5-1,CASSTPGTGAGNTIYF,TGCGCCAGCAGCACCCCCGGGACAGGGGCTGGAAACACCATATATTTT
NA,TRBJ1-2,NA,TRBV7-3,CASSPPGPRGYTF,TGTGCCAGCAGCCCACCAGGGCCACGTGGCTACACCTTC
NA,TRBJ1-5,TRBD1,TRBV18,CASSPPNRGSQPQHF,TGTGCCAGCTCACCACCGAACAGGGGCTCTCAGCCCCAGCATTTT
NA,TRBJ2-1,TRBD2,TRBV7-8,CASNKGLAGNTNEQFF,TGTGCCAGCAACAAGGGACTAGCGGGTAACACGAATGAGCAGTTCTTC
NA,TRBJ1-2,TRBD1,TRBV5-1,CASSLALTGEGYTF,TGCGCCAGCAGCTTGGCCCTGACAGGGGAAGGCTACACCTTC
NA,TRBJ2-6,NA,TRBV5-6,CASSPVSANVLTF,TGTGCCAGCAGCCCCGTTAGTGCCAACGTCCTGACTTTC
NA,TRBJ2-1,NA,TRBV2,CASSPGEYNEQFF,TGTGCCAGCAGTCCCGGGGAATACAATGAGCAGTTCTTC
NA,TRBJ2-2,TRBD2,TRBV27,CASSLVVAGGTNTGELFF,TGTGCCAGCAGTTTAGTGGTGGCGGGGGGTACGAACACCGGGGAGCTGTTTTTT
NA,TRBJ2-1,NA,TRBV5-6,CASSLERGSADEQFF,TGTGCCAGCAGCTTGGAGAGGGGGAGTGCTGATGAGCAGTTCTTC
NA,TRBJ1-1,NA,TRBV6-6,CASSYLESEAFF,TGTGCCAGCAGTTACCTGGAGAGTGAAGCTTTCTTT
once,TRBJ1-1,TRBD1,TRBV5-1,CASSKGQGASNTEAFF,TGCGCCAGCAGCAAGGGACAGGGGGCTTCGAACACTGAAGCTTTCTTT
NA,TRBJ1-6,TRBD1,TRBV5-1,CASSDYRGTRDSPLHF,TGCGCCAGCAGCGATTACAGGGGAACTAGGGATTCACCCCTCCACTTT
NA,TRBJ1-1,NA,TRBV10-3,CAIRAGWENTEAFF,TGTGCCATCAGGGCGGGGTGGGAGAACACTGAAGCTTTCTTT
NA,TRBJ2-4,NA,TRBV5-5,CASRGFSDSRLAKNIQYF,TGTGCCAGCAGAGGGTTTTCGGACAGCCGCTTAGCCAAAAACATTCAGTACTTC
few,TRBJ1-5,TRBD1,TRBV19,CASRGQGWGYSNQPQHF,TGTGCCAGTAGAGGACAGGGGTGGGGGTATAGCAATCAGCCCCAGCATTTT
NA,TRBJ2-3,TRBD2,TRBV5-5,CASSLIAGTSGGAFNTQYF,TGTGCCAGCAGCTTAATCGCCGGGACTAGCGGGGGGGCCTTCAATACGCAGTATTTT
NA,TRBJ1-6,NA,TRBV7-2,CASSLALGGQSPLHF,TGTGCCAGCAGCTTAGCGCTCGGGGGGCAATCACCCCTCCACTTT
NA,TRBJ1-2,TRBD1,TRBV5-1,CASSQGQGNGYTF,TGCGCCAGCAGCCAGGGACAGGGGAATGGCTACACCTTC
NA,TRBJ1-2,TRBD1,TRBV25-1,CASNPSTTGSHGYTF,TGTGCCAGCAACCCCTCGACGACAGGGAGCCATGGCTACACCTTC
NA,TRBJ2-1,NA,TRBV4-1,CASSQDIYRQSSYNEQFF,TGCGCCAGCAGCCAAGATATTTATCGACAGAGCTCCTACAATGAGCAGTTCTTC
many,TRBJ2-7,TRBD1,TRBV27,CASSVQGANYEQYF,TGTGCCAGCAGTGTCCAGGGGGCGAACTACGAGCAGTACTTC
NA,TRBJ2-5,TRBD2,TRBV5-5,CASSPVGGAGSMETQYF,TGTGCCAGCAGCCCGGTGGGAGGGGCAGGCTCTATGGAGACCCAGTACTTC
NA,TRBJ1-2,TRBD1,TRBV28,CASSTGGTVNGYTF,TGTGCCAGCAGCACGGGGGGGACAGTAAATGGCTACACCTTC
NA,TRBJ1-5,TRBD1,TRBV2,CASSGTGGNQPQHF,TGTGCCAGCAGTGGGACAGGGGGAAATCAGCCCCAGCATTTT
NA,TRBJ2-3,TRBD1,TRBV5-6,CASSSRTGSTDTQYF,TGTGCCAGCAGCTCCCGGACAGGGAGCACAGATACGCAGTATTTT
few,TRBJ2-3,TRBD2,TRBV6-2/TRBV6-3,CASSWVASGGPRTDTQYF,TGTGCCAGCAGTTGGGTGGCTAGCGGGGGCCCGCGCACAGATACGCAGTATTTT
NA,TRBJ1-5,TRBD1,TRBV5-6,CASSLATGFNQPQHF,TGTGCCAGCAGCTTGGCGACAGGGTTCAATCAGCCCCAGCATTTT
NA,TRBJ2-7,NA,TRBV6-2/TRBV6-3,CASSYNQYEQYF,TGTGCCAGCAGTTACAATCAGTACGAGCAGTACTTC
NA,TRBJ2-1,NA,TRBV3-1/TRBV3-2,CASSQDRANEQFF,TGTGCCAGCAGCCAAGATAGAGCTAATGAGCAGTTCTTC
NA,TRBJ1-4,NA,TRBV5-6,CASSLVRSGGTTNEKLFF,TGTGCCAGCAGCTTGGTTCGTTCGGGGGGAACAACTAATGAAAAACTGTTTTTT
NA,TRBJ1-4,TRBD1,TRBV6-1,CASSGVISGGRGKLFF,TGTGCCAGCAGTGGAGTTATTTCAGGGGGCCGCGGAAAACTGTTTTTT
NA,TRBJ2-7,NA,TRBV6-2/TRBV6-3,CASSTRVYEQYF,TGTGCCAGCAGTACCCGGGTGTACGAGCAGTACTTC
NA,TRBJ2-3,NA,TRBV28,CASSLDSVVPTDTQYF,TGTGCCAGCAGCCTAGACAGTGTGGTCCCCACAGATACGCAGTATTTT